These 16 T cell receptor beta chains share one sample of origin, sequenced in a study of blood T cell repertoires in COVID-19. Only in-frame clones appear in the TCRdb table, and some are missing; sequencing was by immunoSEQ multiplex PCR. The data hold about 20,000 clones, with just over 85% observed a single time. The sequenced material came from peripheral blood. The receptors were gathered from a man in his forties or fifties with active COVID-19.

The rearrangement joins TRBV7-2 to TRBJ1-2; no clear D. V lost 5 bases, J lost 5 bases, and 21 bases lay in between. The CDR3 length is 16 residues. Per the germline V gene, CDR1 is SGHTA and CDR2 is FQGNSA. CDR3 in amino acids: CASSLGPLGVKYGYTF. The CDR3 DNA follows: TGTGCCAGCAGCCTGGGCCCATTAGGCGTAAAATATGGCTACACCTTC.

V gene TRBV30 combines with J gene TRBJ2-1, with 9 bases fitting TRBD2. After removal of 5 bases from V and 2 bases from J, the junction contained 10 bases not matched to a gene. Germline V CDR1 and CDR2: GTSNPN, SVGIG (reference sequence). The CDR3 is 16 residues long. CDR3 in amino acids: CAWGGLAGEAYNEQFF. DNA for the CDR3: TGTGCCTGGGGAGGGTTAGCGGGGGAAGCCTACAATGAGCAGTTCTTC.

The chain carries TRBV19 and TRBJ1-2, with 9 bases fitting TRBD1. There are 13 residues in the CDR3. From germline, CDR1 is LNHDA and CDR2 SQIVND (reference sequence). V trimming: 6 bases; J trimming: 4 bases; junction bases outside the gene matches: 3. CDR3 sequence: CASSRTGAYGYTF. As DNA, the CDR3 is TGTGCCAGTAGCCGGACAGGGGCCTATGGCTACACCTTC.

The chain employs TRBV5-6 and TRBJ2-5; 14 positions match TRBD2. Germline lookup yields CDR1 SGHDT and CDR2 YYEEEE. J lost 5 bases, V lost 4 bases, and 4 bases had no gene match. This CDR3 has 15 residues. The CDR3 coding sequence is TGTGCCAGCAGCCCGGGACTAGCGGGGGTGGAGACCCAGTACTTC. Its translation is CASSPGLAGVETQYF.

The CDR3 spells CASSYGTQETQYF. CDR3 nucleotides: TGCGCCAGCAGCTACGGGACACAAGAGACCCAGTACTTC. This chain joins TRBV5-1 and TRBJ2-5, with TRBD1 as a possible D gene (6 bases). This CDR3 spans 13 amino acids. The germline V and J ends were trimmed by 3 bases and 2 bases, with 8 bases remaining between them. Germline V CDR1 and CDR2: SGHRS, YFSETQ.

CDR3 bases: TGTGCCAGCAGCTTGGGACAGGGGGAGATCTATCTTCTTAACACTGAAGCTTTCTTT. Its protein product is CASSLGQGEIYLLNTEAFF. The rearrangement links TRBV5-8 to TRBJ1-1; 9 positions agree with TRBD1. Losses at the gene ends were 0 bases for V and 2 bases for J; bases not matched to a gene: 14. CDR1 and CDR2 (germline): SGHTS, YDEGEE. This CDR3 is 19 amino acids long.

The chain carries TRBV15 and TRBJ2-1, with D tentatively TRBD2 (5 bases). The CDR3 sequence is 15 residues long. CDR1 is LNHNV, CDR2 YYDKDF, per germline (reference sequence). V lost 1 base and J lost 0, with 7 bases in between. The CDR3 here is CATSRGGSSYNEQFF. The CDR3 DNA reads as TGTGCCACCAGCAGAGGTGGGAGCTCCTACAATGAGCAGTTCTTC.

The rearrangement joins TRBV4-1 to TRBJ2-2, with TRBD2 identical over 13 bases. V lost 3 bases and J lost 7; bases outside the gene matches: 5. Germline V gene lookup returns CDR1 MGHRA and CDR2 YSYEKL. The CDR3 length is 16 residues. The CDR3 here is CASSQRGLAGNGELFF. The DNA for the CDR3 is TGCGCCAGCAGCCAGCGGGGACTAGCGGGGAACGGGGAGCTGTTTTTT.

In this sample, this clone turned up once. The chain links TRBV20-1 to TRBJ1-2; unclear D gene. V was trimmed by 3 bases and J by 5 bases, leaving 16 bases between them. Germline loops: CDR1 DFQATT, CDR2 SNEGSKA (reference sequence). The CDR3 contains 14 residues. CDR3 DNA sequence: TGCAGTGCTAGTCGGGTTCTAAACCCTTATGGCTACACCTTC. This gives the protein CSASRVLNPYGYTF.

This clone has more than one count but fewer than ten. The chain couples TRBV11-2 to TRBJ2-1; TRBD2 agrees at 8 bases. The CDR3 sequence is 14 residues long. Germline-derived CDR1 and CDR2 are SGHAT and FQNNGV. The junction had 5 bases not matched to a gene; V was cut back by 1 base and J by 9 bases. The CDR3 bases are TGTGCCAGCAGCTTAGTGGCGGGGGGCATTGAGCAGTTCTTC. The encoded protein is CASSLVAGGIEQFF.

This chain uses TRBV5-1 with TRBJ2-3, with 7 positions matching TRBD2. The CDR3 extends over 14 amino acids. The trim removed 7 bases at V and 6 bases at J, leaving 11 bases unmatched. The germline V gene has CDR1 SGHRS and CDR2 YFSETQ. CDR3 residues: CASYAGGEGDTQYF. The CDR3 DNA reads TGCGCCAGCTATGCTGGTGGGGAGGGGGATACGCAGTATTTT.

This clone was seen a few times. This chain uses TRBV6-5 with TRBJ2-5, with a tentative D call TRBD2 (6 bases). The CDR3 has 14 amino acids. V lost 6 bases, J lost 5 bases, and 16 bases lay in between. Germline V gene lookup returns CDR1 MNHEY and CDR2 SVGAGI. The CDR3 here is CASSPGTLPETQYF. CDR3 sequence (DNA): TGTGCCAGCAGCCCCGGGACTTTACCGGAGACCCAGTACTTC.

This clone was recorded once. The rearrangement links TRBV5-1 to TRBJ2-1; 13 nucleotides agree with TRBD2. In germline, CDR1 is SGHRS, CDR2 YFSETQ. J gave up 8 bases and V 1 base, and 12 bases lay outside the gene matches. CDR3 length: 18 residues. Here the CDR3 reads CASSLQLAGGSSTDEQFF. In DNA, the CDR3 is TGCGCCAGCAGCTTGCAACTAGCGGGGGGGTCTTCTACCGATGAGCAGTTCTTC.

This sequence joins TRBV5-1 and TRBJ2-6, with D possibly TRBD1 on 6 matching bases. With 0 bases removed from V and 2 bases from J, the gap between germline ends came to 12 bases. Germline loops: CDR1 SGHRS, CDR2 YFSETQ. The CDR3 extends over 17 amino acids. In DNA form, the CDR3 reads TGCGCCAGCAGCTTGGGGGGTTGGGGGCCTGGGGCCAACGTCCTGACTTTC. Translating gives CASSLGGWGPGANVLTF.

The V and J genes are TRBV9 and TRBJ2-7; TRBD1 is a possible D gene (6 bases). The CDR3 runs to 14 residues. The V end was cut by 0 bases, the J end by 4 bases, with 11 bases between. The V gene's germline CDR1 is SGDLS and CDR2 YYNGEE. As DNA, the CDR3 is TGTGCCAGCAGCGTAGAACAGGGAAATTACGAGCAGTACTTC. The encoded protein is CASSVEQGNYEQYF.

The rearrangement uses TRBV27 and TRBJ1-1; 9 bases agree with TRBD1. CDR1 is MNHEY, CDR2 SMNVEV, per germline (reference sequence). The V segment lost 2 bases and the J segment 0 bases; nucleotides outside the gene matches: 1. The CDR3 runs to 15 residues. The CDR3 DNA is TGTGCCAGCAGTTTACGACAGGGGGTGAACACTGAAGCTTTCTTT. It specifies CASSLRQGVNTEAFF.